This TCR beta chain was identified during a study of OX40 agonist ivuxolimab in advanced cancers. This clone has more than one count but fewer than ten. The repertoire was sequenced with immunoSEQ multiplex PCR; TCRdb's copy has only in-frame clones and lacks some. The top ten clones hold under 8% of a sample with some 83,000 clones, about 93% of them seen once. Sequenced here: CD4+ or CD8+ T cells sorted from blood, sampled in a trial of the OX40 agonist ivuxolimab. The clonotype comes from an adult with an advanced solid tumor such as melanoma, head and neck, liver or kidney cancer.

The CDR3 spells CASSLGGRGPQHF. CDR3 nucleotides: TGTGCCAGCAGTTTGGGAGGGCGCGGGCCCCAGCATTTT. V usage is TRBV6-5 and J usage is TRBJ1-5, with unresolved D. CDR3 length: 13 residues. The germline gives CDR1 MNHEY, CDR2 SVGAGI. With 4 bases removed from V and 9 bases from J, the gap between germline ends came to 13 bases.